This T cell receptor beta chain was documented in a study of shared clonotypes between healthy human individuals. Data came from immunoSEQ multiplex PCR; TCRdb stores just in-frame clones and leaves some out. This sample carries about 1.1 million clones, 70% to 80% of them seen once, and the ten largest clones take about 0.52%. This CDR3 region has 14 residues. Germline V gene sequence: CDR1 SGHTA, CDR2 FQGNSA. Germline trimming cut 2 bases from V and 4 bases from J; bases unmatched to any gene: 4. The chain carries TRBV7-2 and TRBJ2-5, with 7 bases aligning to TRBD2. The origin of this receptor is a man between 18 and 29 years old in good health. Some clones in this sample may be carry-over from other donors' samples. Sequencing input: memory CD4+ T cells from PBMCs. The sample's subset: CD45RA-negative fraction. The CDR3 DNA sequence: TGTGCCAGCAGCTTATCCACTAGCGTAGAGACCCAGTACTTC. Translating it yields CASSLSTSVETQYF.